These 17 T cell receptor beta chains originate from one sample sequenced in a study of yellow fever vaccine responses in identical twins. MiXCR was run by TCRdb on the RT-PCR reads, yielding one entry per CDR3 protein. The sample contains 900 to 1,100 distinct CDR3 sequences, just under 80% of which appear only once. The starting material was T cells from blood (PBMCs), unsorted or a sorted subset (not recorded which), obtained before or after yellow fever vaccination (not recorded which). These receptors were collected from a female donor who received the yellow fever vaccine.

This chain uses TRBV11-1 with TRBJ2-1; TRBD2 agrees at 12 bases. The CDR3 runs to 17 residues. V was pared by 6 bases and J by 9 bases, with 15 bases of the junction left unmatched. CDR1 is SGHAT, CDR2 FQDESV, per germline (reference sequence). The CDR3 bases are TGTGCCAGCAGTTCGCTAGCGGGAGGGCCCGCGCGTGGTGAGCAGTTCTTC. It specifies CASSSLAGGPARGEQFF. Drawing the rest from reference TRBV11-1 and TRBJ2-1, the complete variable domain is EAEVAQSPRYKITEKSQAVAFWCDPISGHATLYWYRQILGQGPELLVQFQDESVVDDSQLPKDRFSAERLKGVDSTLKIQPAELGDSAMYLCASSSLAGGPARGEQFFGPGTRLTVL.

This clonotype has just one count. The chain employs TRBV24-1 and TRBJ2-5; possible D gene TRBD1, 6 bases. Germline lookup yields CDR1 KGHDR and CDR2 SFDVKD. This CDR3 is built from 13 residues. V was pared by 7 bases and J by 5 bases, with 13 bases between. The DNA for the CDR3 is TGTGCCACCAGCGGCCAGGGGTTGGAGACCCAGTACTTC. It codes for CATSGQGLETQYF.

The gene calls are TRBV20-1 and TRBJ2-1; D is unresolved. The CDR3 is 12 amino acids. Trimming stripped 6 bases from V and 7 bases from J, with 13 bases between. From germline, CDR1 is DFQATT and CDR2 SNEGSKA (reference sequence). The CDR3 spells CSAGRDRNEQFF. For the CDR3, the DNA is TGCAGTGCGGGCAGAGACCGAAATGAGCAGTTCTTC.

The chain uses TRBV23-1 and TRBJ1-6, with D uncertain. TRBV23-1 is filed as an ORF, its function uncertain. The CDR3 sequence is 14 residues long. V was clipped by 3 bases and J by 6 bases, with 9 bases between them. The CDR3 sequence: CASSQSGLNSPLHF. The CDR3 coding sequence is TGCGCCAGCAGTCAGTCTGGGCTTAATTCACCCCTCCACTTT.

As DNA, the CDR3 is TGTGCCAGCAGTCGTCACAGGGAGGGCTACACCTTC. Translation: CASSRHREGYTF. The chain links TRBV6-1 to TRBJ1-2; the D gene is possibly TRBD1 (6 bases). Germline V gene lookup returns CDR1 MNHNS and CDR2 SASEGT. Trimming cost V 5 bases and J 8 bases, with 12 bases left between them. The CDR3 has 12 residues.

Points on this clonotype: The CDR3 ends on some other residue instead of the conserved phenylalanine or tryptophan, so this is likely a read error. The chain links TRBV7-6 to TRBJ2-1; tentatively, D is TRBD2 (5 bases). The V gene's germline CDR1 is SGHVS and CDR2 FNYEAQ. The V and J ends lost 5 bases and 8 bases respectively, with 13 bases between them. The CDR3 is 13 residues long. The CDR3 DNA reads TGTGCCAGCAGCCCTAGGGAGATAGATGAGCAGTTCTCC. Encoded protein: CASSPREIDEQFS.

The genes are TRBV4-2 and TRBJ1-5; TRBD1 aligns across 8 bases. Germline V CDR1 and CDR2: LGHNA, YNFKEQ. The V segment lost 0 bases and the J segment 5 bases; nucleotides outside the gene matches: 15. The CDR3 length is 19 residues. The CDR3 DNA is TGTGCCAGCAGCCAAGATCCCCTCTTTGGGTTACAGGGGGATCAGCCCCAGCATTTT. Translating gives CASSQDPLFGLQGDQPQHF.

The CDR3 protein is CASSTTGFTEAFF. The DNA for the CDR3 is TGTGCCAGCAGTACGACAGGGTTCACTGAAGCTTTCTTT. The V and J genes are TRBV6-1 and TRBJ1-1; 7 bases align to TRBD1. The CDR3 extends over 13 amino acids. V gave up 5 bases and J gave up 4 bases; unmatched junction bases: 4. CDR1 and CDR2 from the germline V gene are MNHNS and SASEGT.

The chain uses TRBV4-1 and TRBJ2-5; D is ambiguous. With 0 bases removed from V and 7 bases from J, the gap between germline ends came to 18 bases. Germline-derived CDR1 and CDR2 are MGHRA and YSYEKL. The CDR3 has 16 amino acids. The CDR3 DNA reads TGCGCCAGCAGCCAAGATCCGGACCCGTTCTCGGGGACCCAGTACTTC. Its protein product is CASSQDPDPFSGTQYF.

The chain is built from TRBV10-3 and TRBJ2-7; TRBD1 matches 7 bases. V was clipped by 0 bases and J by 6 bases; unmatched bases: 5. Germline V CDR1 and CDR2: ENHRY, SYGVKD. There are 14 residues in the CDR3. Here the CDR3 DNA reads TGTGCCATCAGTGAGTCAGGGGGCTCGACCGAGCAGTACGTC. It encodes CAISESGGSTEQYV.

In the case of this clonotype: Sequence at one end of the junction differs from germline and may be a read error. The V gene is TRBV7-7, the J gene TRBJ2-5; 9 bases are a match to TRBD1. CDR3 length: 15 amino acids. CDR1 and CDR2 from the germline V gene are SSHAT and FNYEAQ (reference sequence). This chain's CDR3 is CASSSQGAGGETQYF. In DNA, the CDR3 is TGTGCTAGCAGCTCACAGGGGGCAGGGGGAGAGACCCAGTACTTC.

The J gene is TRBJ2-5, the V gene TRBV11-1; 7 bases align to TRBD1. CDR3 length: 13 residues. Trimming cost V 6 bases and J 4 bases; bases outside gene matches: 5. Germline V gene data show CDR1 as SGHAT and CDR2 as FQDESV (reference sequence). This CDR3 reads CASRETGVETQYF. The CDR3 coding sequence is TGTGCCAGCAGAGAAACAGGGGTAGAGACCCAGTACTTC.

The V gene is TRBV4-3, the J gene TRBJ2-7; TRBD1 agrees at 9 bases. With 0 bases clipped from V and 4 bases from J, the junction kept 4 bases outside the gene matches. This CDR3 comprises 15 residues. Germline V lookup: CDR1 LGHNA, CDR2 YSLEER. CDR3 in DNA: TGCGCCAGCAGCCAAGACCGGGACAGGGTTTACGAGCAGTACTTC. Its translation: CASSQDRDRVYEQYF.

The rearrangement uses TRBV11-3 and TRBJ2-3, with D perhaps TRBD2 (6 bases). CDR1 and CDR2 (germline): SGHNT, YENEEA. The length of the CDR3 is 12 residues. V dropped 7 bases and J dropped 15 bases, with 20 bases sitting between them. This CDR3 reads CASKRRGKNPYF. The CDR3 nucleotides read TGTGCCAGCAAACGGAGGGGCAAGAATCCTTATTTT.

This clonotype is labeled as hyperexpanded (1% or more). V and J are TRBV4-3 and TRBJ2-1; possible D gene TRBD1, 5 bases. The CDR3 is 12 amino acids. The germline V gene has CDR1 LGHNA and CDR2 YSLEER. The V and J ends lost 4 bases and 5 bases respectively, with 6 bases between them. The CDR3 DNA reads as TGCGCCAGCAGCCTGACAGACAATGAGCAGTTCTTC. It is translated as CASSLTDNEQFF.

This clonotype was seen only once. This sequence joins TRBV29-1 and TRBJ2-7; D tentatively fits TRBD1 or TRBD2 (6 bases each). Germline values: CDR1 SQVTM, CDR2 ANQGSEA. This CDR3 is built from 15 residues. V shed 4 bases and J shed 3 bases, with 19 bases lying between them. CDR3 protein: CSVGNLEGTNYEQYV. The CDR3 nucleotides read TGCAGCGTTGGGAACCTGGAGGGGACAAACTACGAGCAGTACGTC.

This clonotype has more than one count but fewer than ten. J is TRBJ1-2 and V is TRBV29-1; a possible D gene is TRBD1 (5 bases). Deletions cut 5 bases from V and 2 bases from J, with 12 bases between. The CDR3 spans 13 residues. The germline CDR1 and CDR2 sequences are SQVTM and ANQGSEA. The CDR3 DNA follows: TGCAGCGTTCCGGGACGGATGAACTATGGCTACACCTTC. Translated, it gives CSVPGRMNYGYTF.